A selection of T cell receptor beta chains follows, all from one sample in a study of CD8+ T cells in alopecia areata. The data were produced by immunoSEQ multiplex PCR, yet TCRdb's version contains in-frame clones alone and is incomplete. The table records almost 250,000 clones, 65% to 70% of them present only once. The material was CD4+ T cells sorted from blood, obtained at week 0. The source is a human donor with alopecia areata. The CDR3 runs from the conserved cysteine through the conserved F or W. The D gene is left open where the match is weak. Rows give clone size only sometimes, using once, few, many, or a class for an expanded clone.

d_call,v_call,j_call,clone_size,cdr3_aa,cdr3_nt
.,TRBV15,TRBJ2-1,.,CATSGSDNEQFF,TGTGCCACCAGCGGCTCTGACAATGAGCAGTTCTTC
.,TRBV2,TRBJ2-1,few,CASRPGAYNEQFF,TGTGCCAGCAGGCCAGGGGCCTACAATGAGCAGTTCTTC
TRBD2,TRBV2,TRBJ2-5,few,CASSVTTTSVEETQYF,TGTGCCAGCAGTGTTACTACGACTAGCGTGGAAGAGACCCAGTACTTC
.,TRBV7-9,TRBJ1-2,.,CASSLPGTNGYTF,TGTGCCAGCAGCTTACCCGGGACAAATGGCTACACCTTC
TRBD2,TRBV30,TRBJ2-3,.,CAWSGYGTSTTDTQYF,TGTGCCTGGAGCGGGTATGGGACTAGTACCACAGATACGCAGTATTTT
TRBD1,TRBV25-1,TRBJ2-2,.,CASSEWTGGRTGELFF,TGTGCCAGCAGTGAATGGACAGGGGGCCGGACCGGGGAGCTGTTTTTT
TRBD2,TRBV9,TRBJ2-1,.,CASSVGGTSGAQFF,TGTGCCAGCAGCGTCGGTGGGACTAGCGGGGCGCAGTTCTTC
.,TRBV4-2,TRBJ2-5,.,CASSQGSRKYQETQYF,TGTGCCAGCAGCCAAGGTAGCAGAAAGTACCAAGAGACCCAGTACTTC
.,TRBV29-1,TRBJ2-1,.,CSVELRTDYNEQFF,TGCAGCGTTGAATTAAGGACAGACTACAATGAGCAGTTCTTC
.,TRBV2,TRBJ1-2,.,CASSDRGTNYGYTF,TGTGCCAGCAGTGACAGGGGCACTAACTATGGCTACACCTTC
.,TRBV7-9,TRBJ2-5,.,CASSLGIPAYQETQYF,TGTGCCAGCAGCTTAGGAATACCCGCGTACCAAGAGACCCAGTACTTC
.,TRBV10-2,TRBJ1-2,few,CASSDPEDGYTF,TGCGCCAGCAGTGATCCCGAGGATGGCTACACCTTC
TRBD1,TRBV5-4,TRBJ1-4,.,CASSLIPGQGYEKLFF,TGTGCCAGCAGCTTGATTCCGGGACAGGGATATGAAAAACTGTTTTTT
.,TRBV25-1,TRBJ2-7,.,CASTGAGYEQYF,TGTGCCAGCACCGGGGCCGGCTACGAGCAGTACTTC
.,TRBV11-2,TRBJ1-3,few,CASSLGGNTIYF,TGTGCCAGCAGCTTAGGGGGGAACACCATATATTTT
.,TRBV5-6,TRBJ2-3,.,CASSVRRTDTQYF,TGTGCCAGCAGCGTTAGGAGGACAGATACGCAGTATTTT
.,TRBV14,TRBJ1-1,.,CASSQVGGYTEAFF,TGTGCCAGCAGCCAAGTCGGCGGATACACTGAAGCTTTCTTT
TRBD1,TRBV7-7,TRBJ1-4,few,CAVWDRVVEKLFF,TGTGCCGTTTGGGACAGGGTAGTTGAAAAACTGTTTTTT
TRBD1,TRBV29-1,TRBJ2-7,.,CSVARTGVYEQYF,TGCAGCGTTGCAAGGACAGGGGTCTACGAGCAGTACTTC
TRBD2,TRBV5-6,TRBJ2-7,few,CASSRRGGDEQYF,TGTGCCAGCAGCCGTCGGGGAGGGGACGAGCAGTACTTC
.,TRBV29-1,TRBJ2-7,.,CSVRRVDEQYF,TGCAGCGTTAGGAGGGTGGACGAGCAGTACTTC